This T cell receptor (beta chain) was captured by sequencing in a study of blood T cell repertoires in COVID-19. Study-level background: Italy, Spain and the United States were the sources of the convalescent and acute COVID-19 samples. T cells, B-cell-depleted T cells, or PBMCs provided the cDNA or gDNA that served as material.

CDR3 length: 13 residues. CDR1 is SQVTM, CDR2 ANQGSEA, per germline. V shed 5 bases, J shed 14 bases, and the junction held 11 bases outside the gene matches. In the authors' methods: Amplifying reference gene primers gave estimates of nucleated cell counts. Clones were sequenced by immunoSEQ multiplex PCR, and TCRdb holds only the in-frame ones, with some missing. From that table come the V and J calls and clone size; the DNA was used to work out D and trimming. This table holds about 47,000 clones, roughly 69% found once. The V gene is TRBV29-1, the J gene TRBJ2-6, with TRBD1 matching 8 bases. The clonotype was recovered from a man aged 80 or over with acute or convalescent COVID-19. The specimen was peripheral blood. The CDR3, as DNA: TGCAGCGTTCTCGGAGGGACAGGCGCGATCCTGACTTTC. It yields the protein CSVLGGTGAILTF.